This T cell receptor (beta chain) is from a study of T cells in Graves' hyperthyroidism and ophthalmopathy. Study overall: At the time of initial diagnosis and before any treatment, peripheral blood was collected.

This clonotype has just a few counts. CDR3 size: 13 residues. In germline, CDR1 is MNHNS, CDR2 SASEGT. V dropped 6 bases and J dropped 4 bases, with 11 bases sitting between them. Authors of the study amplified TCR beta CDR3 regions from RNA transcripts. When the TCR CDR3 underwent first-round RT-PCR, the HTBI primer set was used. A single record per CDR3 protein comes from TCRdb applying MiXCR to the multiplex PCR reads. This sample has roughly 700,000 distinct CDR3 sequences; 14% occur once, and the top ten carry 10% to 13%. The V call is TRBV6-1, the J call TRBJ2-3; D is ambiguous. The sequencing input was blood. The source of this sequence is a woman aged 18-29 years with Graves' hyperthyroidism. The CDR3 loop reads CASRWDLADTQYF. The CDR3 nucleotides read TGTGCCAGCAGATGGGATTTGGCAGATACGCAGTATTTT.